The T cell receptor (beta chain) described here comes from a study of shared clonotypes between healthy human individuals. General study points: Across subsets, estimated richness was generally greater for naive than for memory populations. The sole specimen, blood, was sampled, and tissue repertoires likely differ.

The naive CD8 subset, CD45RO-negative cells positively selected for CCR7, excluded terminally differentiated effector memory CD45RA+ cells. All donors were healthy HIV-negative adults lacking recent acute infections or vaccinations. The assay was immunoSEQ multiplex PCR, and TCRdb's table has in-frame clones only and misses some. The table includes hundreds of thousands of clones, 95% detected once. A remark on this clone: Its antigen is currently unknown.

The sample consisted of naive CD8+ T cells sorted from blood. This TCR was recovered from a woman aged 25-40 years in good health.

CDR3 in amino acids: CASSFLERYYEQYF. CDR3 bases: TGTGCCAGCAGTTTCCTAGAGAGGTACTACGAGCAGTACTTC. The chain employs TRBV6-5 and TRBJ2-7; no clear D gene. Trimming shortened V by 4 bases and J by 3 bases, and 13 bases separated the two germline ends. The CDR3 runs 14 residues. The germline V gene encodes CDR1 MNHEY and CDR2 SVGAGI.